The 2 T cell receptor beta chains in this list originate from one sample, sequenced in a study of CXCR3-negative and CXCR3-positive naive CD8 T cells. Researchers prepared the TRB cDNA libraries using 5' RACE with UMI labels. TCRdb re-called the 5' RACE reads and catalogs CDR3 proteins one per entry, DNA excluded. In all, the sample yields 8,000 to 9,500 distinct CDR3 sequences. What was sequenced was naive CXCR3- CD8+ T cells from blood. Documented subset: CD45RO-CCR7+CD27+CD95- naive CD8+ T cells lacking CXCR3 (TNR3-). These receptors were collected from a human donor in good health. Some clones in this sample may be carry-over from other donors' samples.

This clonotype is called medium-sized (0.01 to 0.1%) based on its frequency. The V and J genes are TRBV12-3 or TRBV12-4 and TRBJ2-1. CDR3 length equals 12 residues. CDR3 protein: CASSLGYNEQFF.

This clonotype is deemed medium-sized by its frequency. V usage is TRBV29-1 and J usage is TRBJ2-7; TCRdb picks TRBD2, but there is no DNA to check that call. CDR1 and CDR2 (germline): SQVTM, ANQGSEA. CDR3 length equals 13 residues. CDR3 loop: CSVSGLSHEEQYF.